This T cell receptor beta chain derives from a study of blood T cell repertoires in COVID-19. Study-level background: Researchers got acute and convalescent COVID-19 samples from the United States, Italy and Spain.

TCRdb's table, derived via immunoSEQ multiplex PCR, lists solely in-frame clones and lacks some. This sample has roughly 50,000 clones, with just over 85% found just once. The V and J ends lost 0 bases and 7 bases, in that order; junction bases with no gene match: 2. From germline, CDR1 is MNHEY and CDR2 SVGEGT. The CDR3 has 15 residues. While infection was still active, Seattle patients were enrolled and then followed longitudinally. The V call is TRBV6-2 or TRBV6-3, the J call TRBJ1-4; TRBD1 agrees at 10 bases. Material for sequencing was peripheral blood. This sequence was found in a woman of 80 years or more with COVID-19, enrolled during active disease. The CDR3 bases are TGTGCCAGCAGTTACTCCCGGGACAGGGGTGAAAAACTGTTTTTT. Translated, it gives CASSYSRDRGEKLFF.